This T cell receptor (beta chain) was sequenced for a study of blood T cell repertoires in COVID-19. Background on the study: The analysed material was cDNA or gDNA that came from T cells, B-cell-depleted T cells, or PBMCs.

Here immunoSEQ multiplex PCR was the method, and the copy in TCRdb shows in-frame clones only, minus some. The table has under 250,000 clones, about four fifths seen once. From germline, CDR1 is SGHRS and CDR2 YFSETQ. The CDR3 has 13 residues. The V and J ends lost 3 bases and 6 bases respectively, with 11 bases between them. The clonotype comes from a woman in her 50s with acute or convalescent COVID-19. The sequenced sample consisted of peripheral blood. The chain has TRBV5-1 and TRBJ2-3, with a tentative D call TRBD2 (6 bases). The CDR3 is CASSWGDGDTQYF. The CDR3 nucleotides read TGCGCCAGCAGCTGGGGGGACGGGGATACGCAGTATTTT.